The entry below gives a single T cell receptor (beta chain) sequence along with its context. The entry originates in a study of CD8 T cells in Susac syndrome. An input of 0.5 to 1 ug of RNA was subjected to reverse transcription using random hexamers. An immunoSEQ multiplex PCR generated amplified TCR beta CDR3 products spanning 54 Vbeta and 13 Jbeta. MiXCR, applied by TCRdb to the immunoSEQ multiplex PCR reads, yields one record per CDR3 protein. The data contain approximately 68,000 distinct CDR3 sequences, roughly 94% of them singletons. The germline V gene encodes CDR1 SEHNR and CDR2 FQNEAQ (reference sequence). This CDR3 has 16 residues. Trimming took off 5 bases at V and 1 base at J, with 17 bases between the two ends.

This TCR came from a human donor with multiple sclerosis. Sequencing was carried out using CD8+ T cells from PBMCs. The chain couples TRBV7-9 to TRBJ1-1; D gene uncertain. The CDR3 protein is CASSPVIEGQNTEAFF. The CDR3 nucleotides read TGTGCCAGCAGCCCAGTCATTGAGGGCCAGAACACTGAAGCTTTCTTT.